This T cell receptor (beta chain) came from a study of T cell repertoires in cytomegalovirus infection. In the study overall: Public TCR beta signatures indicated both CMV infection and matching HLA type.

This clonotype was seen once. Its antigen is unidentified. TCRdb recomputed calls from the reads with MiXCR, one row per CDR3 protein. The sample lists more than 650,000 distinct CDR3 sequences, roughly 35% occurring once. Regarding the study as a whole: Using cumulative public TCR beta family frequency, the authors identified those who carried CMV together with the relevant HLA. HLA-C-restricted, CMV-specific TCR beta clonotypes were dominant ex vivo.

Germline V gene sequence: CDR1 SQVTM, CDR2 ANQGSEA. The junction had 2 bases not matched to a gene; V was cut back by 3 bases and J by 1 base. This CDR3 has 14 amino acids. The chain is built from TRBV29-1 and TRBJ1-3; 8 nucleotides align to TRBD1. Sequencing was carried out using PBMCs. The receptor comes from a human donor in good health (CMV status not recorded). Some clones in this sample may be carry-over from other donors' samples. The CDR3 sequence is CSVDRTGSGNTIYF. In DNA form, the CDR3 reads TGCAGCGTTGACAGGACAGGGTCTGGAAACACCATATATTTT.